A selection of T cell receptor beta chains follows, all from one sample in a study of PD-1 blockade in mismatch repair-deficient tumors. Generated by immunoSEQ multiplex PCR, the TCRdb table keeps only in-frame clones and is missing some. This table holds 49,000 or so clones, 65% to 85% found once. The sequences come from peripheral blood, collected roughly 21 weeks after starting pembrolizumab. Every receptor here comes from an adult with mismatch repair-deficient cancer. The conserved cysteine and the conserved F or W are not part of the CDR3 here. Fields, in order: CDR3 protein, V gene.

ASSLSTFSYEQY,TRBV27
AIGDLSSYEQY,TRBV10-3
ASSLRTGTYT,TRBV11-3
ASSLGVTSGNYEQY,TRBV7-8
ASSQTDRGLNTEAF,TRBV4-1
ASRERGAGRTEAF,TRBV6-6
ASSRQDGQETQY,TRBV28
ASSLRGPTGTSGSTDTQY,TRBV7-3
ASSTRGAGAGEQY,TRBV19
ASSLQTSGRFYEQF,TRBV6-6
SVVGRREDYNEQF,TRBV29-1
ASSPRQGPGNYGYT,TRBV7-9
ASSLVGPLSGANVLT,TRBV5-4
ASSYTRSGNRNEQF,TRBV6-6
ASNLDGQY,TRBV7-6
ASSLTGGISYNEQF,TRBV7-3
ASSTGLLTEAF,TRBV11-1
ATSLPGLSYEQY,TRBV19
ASSYMGRTSNYGYT,TRBV5-5
AISVGDSRETQY,TRBV10-3
ASSQAGTTYNEQF,TRBV4-3
ASSLAAANEQF,TRBV5-1
ASSVGLADGGHEQF,TRBV18
ASSARTGTNEKLF,TRBV9
ASSLGDYEQY,TRBV7-9
ASSHNTGITSSYEQY,TRBV28
ASSSSTGTVSYEQY,TRBV27
ASSPPGLTTDTQY,TRBV5-1
ATRGRGLSYEQY,TRBV27
ASSELLAGAYNEQF,TRBV11-2
ASSRSGTRTDTQY,TRBV9
ASSQDGTGSPGANVLT,TRBV4-3
ASSPATSGSRGEQF,TRBV11-2
ASSWARDRSTDTQY,TRBV5-6
ASSSSNDRVGGF,TRBV6-5
ASSEWGGQSNEQF,TRBV25-1
ASSNSQGRSNYGYT,TRBV2
ASSETPTGSGNTIY,TRBV9
AISEPQPGTENTEAF,TRBV10-3
ASSFGEQF,TRBV6-6
ASSSRLSGTSENYEQY,TRBV11-2
ASSPTTSGSNSYNEQF,TRBV7-6
ASSFRDADTQY,TRBV5-1
ASSLTDRGYQPQH,TRBV9
ASSLVVTGGSEQY,TRBV7-2
ASSIYGRIEKLF,TRBV19
SGSGRIGTEAF,TRBV29-1
ASSPRRTDTGELF,TRBV18
ASSNNYNEQF,TRBV19
ASSLGQGMDTEAF,TRBV11-3
ASSQTGVVTGELF,TRBV5-4
ASSPTSGGEKLF,TRBV27
ASRDWGRDTGELF,TRBV5-6
ASSLKREFYNEQF,TRBV5-4
ASSNTYWTSGSWDEQF,TRBV11-3
ASSQDGLDTQY,TRBV4-1
AISENGGRANTGELF,TRBV10-3
ASSLGSTGELF,TRBV7-9
ASRSGTGFRDTEAF,TRBV19
ASRDRARTDTQY,TRBV5-1